This entry lists 31 T cell receptor beta chains sequenced from one sample in a study of cytomegalovirus exposure and HLA in healthy donors. PCR employed 60 Vbeta and 13 Jbeta primers. Here immunoSEQ multiplex PCR was the method, and the copy in TCRdb shows in-frame clones only, minus some. The sample holds under 200,000 clones, approximately 85% seen once. The sequencing sample was made of PBMCs. All receptors derive from a young man in good health and CMV-seropositive.

V and J are TRBV5-6 and TRBJ1-2; D is possibly TRBD1 (6 bases). The germline V gene has CDR1 SGHDT and CDR2 YYEEEE. CDR3 size: 16 residues. Trimming cost V 0 bases and J 4 bases, with 16 bases left between them. This CDR3 reads CASSLDPGANPYGYTF. CDR3 DNA: TGTGCCAGCAGCTTGGATCCAGGGGCGAACCCCTATGGCTACACCTTC.

The CDR3 DNA reads TGTGCCAGCAGAGCGCCCGGGTCCACAGATACGCAGTATTTT. As protein: CASRAPGSTDTQYF. V and J are TRBV5-4 and TRBJ2-3; D is unresolved. Trimming removed 5 bases at V and 2 bases at J, with 12 bases between. There are 14 residues in the CDR3. From germline, CDR1 is SGHNT and CDR2 YYREEE (reference sequence).

The chain has TRBV6-5 and TRBJ2-7; D ambiguous. Per the germline V gene, CDR1 is MNHEY and CDR2 is SVGAGI. V lost 3 bases to trimming and J lost 6 bases, with 6 bases between them. This CDR3 is built from 11 residues. In nucleotides, the CDR3 is TGTGCCAGCAGTTATGAGGCCGAGCAGTACTTC. It yields the protein CASSYEAEQYF.

The V call is TRBV19, the J call TRBJ1-2, with no clear D. Germline lookup yields CDR1 LNHDA and CDR2 SQIVND (reference sequence). Trimming stripped 5 bases from V and 8 bases from J, with 12 bases between. This CDR3 has 12 amino acids. DNA for the CDR3: TGTGCCAGTAGTCGGCGGGCCGGCGGCTACACCTTC. Residues: CASSRRAGGYTF.

The J gene is TRBJ2-3, the V gene TRBV5-1; 10 bases match TRBD1. This CDR3 is 17 amino acids long. J was trimmed by 6 bases and V by 2 bases; bases with no gene match: 12. Germline loops: CDR1 SGHRS, CDR2 YFSETQ. The CDR3: CASSLLVFGTGDDTQYF. As DNA, the CDR3 is TGCGCCAGCAGCTTACTGGTATTCGGGACAGGGGACGATACGCAGTATTTT.

This rearrangement joins TRBV4-1 to TRBJ2-1, with 12 bases matching TRBD1. The junction had 6 bases not matched to a gene; V was cut back by 4 bases and J by 8 bases. CDR1 MGHRA and CDR2 YSYEKL come from the germline V gene. This CDR3 contains 15 residues. The CDR3 DNA reads as TGCGCCAGCAGCCGCCGGGACAGGGGGCCCGATGAGCAGTTCTTC. Translated, it gives CASSRRDRGPDEQFF.

This CDR3 is CASSSRHEQFF. Written as DNA, the CDR3 is TGTGCCAGCAGCTCTAGGCATGAGCAGTTCTTC. The rearrangement joins TRBV13 to TRBJ2-1; unclear D gene. Looked up from germline, CDR1 is PRHDT and CDR2 is FYEKMQ (reference sequence). CDR3 length: 11 residues. Deletions cut 4 bases from V and 8 bases from J, with 6 bases between.

V is TRBV27 and J is TRBJ2-3; D is possibly TRBD1 (7 bases). In germline, CDR1 is MNHEY, CDR2 SMNVEV (reference sequence). Trimming shortened V by 3 bases and J by 4 bases, and 14 bases separated the two germline ends. This CDR3 has 15 residues. CDR3 region: CASSFFDREADTQYF. The CDR3 region has the DNA TGTGCCAGCAGTTTCTTCGACAGGGAGGCAGATACGCAGTATTTT.

V is TRBV19 and J is TRBJ2-3; 8 bases fit TRBD1. The CDR3 covers 13 residues. After removal of 4 bases from V and 3 bases from J, the junction contained 0 bases not matched to a gene. Germline lookup yields CDR1 LNHDA and CDR2 SQIVND (reference sequence). CDR3 sequence: CASSNRGTDTQYF. As DNA, the CDR3 is TGTGCCAGTAGTAACAGGGGGACAGATACGCAGTATTTT.

This clone appeared a single time. V is TRBV7-8 and J is TRBJ2-2; tentative D call: TRBD2 (5 bases). The V end lost 2 bases, the J end lost 4 bases, and 11 bases lay between the germline ends. CDR3 length equals 15 residues. CDR1 is SGHVS, CDR2 FQNEAQ, per germline. DNA for the CDR3: TGTGCCAGCAGCTTAAGCCGGGGAGTCACCGGGGAGCTGTTTTTT. Protein sequence: CASSLSRGVTGELFF.

CDR3 nucleotide sequence: TGTGCCAGCAGTTACAGCCTAGCGGGTCCCACAGATACGCAGTATTTT. It is translated as CASSYSLAGPTDTQYF. The V gene is TRBV6-5, the J gene TRBJ2-3; 8 positions match TRBD2. The V segment lost 2 bases and the J segment 2 bases; nucleotides outside the gene matches: 6. Germline V CDR1 and CDR2: MNHEY, SVGAGI. The CDR3 covers 16 residues.

V usage is TRBV6-1 and J usage is TRBJ2-1, with 8 nucleotides matching TRBD2. CDR3 length: 13 amino acids. Germline V CDR1 and CDR2: MNHNS, SASEGT. Trimming cost V 4 bases and J 10 bases; bases outside gene matches: 6. CDR3 in DNA: TGTGCCAGCAGTGTCCGGGAGGGGGGCGAGCAGTTCTTC. It is translated as CASSVREGGEQFF.

This chain joins TRBV18 and TRBJ1-2; no definite D call. V lost 10 bases and J lost 4, with 19 bases in between. Germline loops: CDR1 KGHSH, CDR2 LQKENI. This CDR3 is built from 14 residues. CDR3 region: CATMGRILPYGYTF. CDR3 sequence (DNA): TGTGCCACGATGGGCCGGATCCTTCCCTATGGCTACACCTTC.

The chain has TRBV4-1 and TRBJ2-5, with TRBD1 matching 7 bases. CDR3 size: 15 residues. V lost 4 bases, J lost 4 bases, and 9 bases stayed unmatched. Germline values: CDR1 MGHRA, CDR2 YSYEKL. This CDR3 reads CASSRGTAKRETQYF. CDR3 bases: TGCGCCAGCAGCCGAGGGACAGCCAAACGAGAGACCCAGTACTTC.

The table lists this clone with a few counts. This sequence joins TRBV10-3 and TRBJ1-5, with D hard to call. The CDR3 is made up of 14 amino acids. V was pared by 3 bases and J by 6 bases, with 12 bases between. Germline CDR1 reads ENHRY; CDR2 reads SYGVKD. CDR3 sequence reads: CAISEKGGGQPQHF. The CDR3 region has the DNA TGTGCCATCAGTGAAAAGGGCGGAGGTCAGCCCCAGCATTTT.

The chain has TRBV19 and TRBJ2-3; 8 bases agree with TRBD1. The ends lost 5 bases at V and 2 bases at J; junction bases unmatched: 12. From germline, CDR1 is LNHDA and CDR2 SQIVND (reference sequence). The CDR3 consists of 17 residues. The CDR3 nucleotides read TGTGCCAGTAGTTTCCTCCCCGGGACAGGAATCACAGATACGCAGTATTTT. Protein sequence: CASSFLPGTGITDTQYF.

The chain carries TRBV30 and TRBJ1-2, with a weak D call TRBD1 (6 bases). Germline V CDR1 and CDR2: GTSNPN, SVGIG (reference sequence). Trimming removed 2 bases from V and 0 bases from J, with 19 bases in between. CDR3 length equals 17 residues. DNA of the CDR3: TGTGCCTGGAGTTCAATTGACAGGACTCCCTCTAACTATGGCTACACCTTC. Translating it yields CAWSSIDRTPSNYGYTF.

The chain is built from TRBV6-5 and TRBJ1-1; D gene ambiguous. This CDR3 has 13 amino acids. V was shortened by 4 bases and J by 1 base, with 7 bases between the two germline ends. The V gene's germline CDR1 is MNHEY and CDR2 SVGAGI. The chain's CDR3 is CASSSGSNTEAFF. The CDR3 DNA follows: TGTGCCAGCAGTTCCGGTTCGAACACTGAAGCTTTCTTT.

In its sample, this clone was seen a few times. This chain links TRBV27 with TRBJ1-1; D remains ambiguous. This CDR3 region has 13 residues. Trimming took off 7 bases at V and 1 base at J, with 10 bases between the two ends. Germline CDR1 is MNHEY and CDR2 is SMNVEV (reference sequence). The CDR3 region has the DNA TGTGCCAGCATGTGGCAGGCGAACACTGAAGCTTTCTTT. Encoded protein: CASMWQANTEAFF.

This chain joins TRBV30 and TRBJ1-1, with TRBD1 identical over 9 bases. Looked up from germline, CDR1 is GTSNPN and CDR2 is SVGIG (reference sequence). The CDR3 is 16 amino acids. Germline trimming cut 1 base from V and 4 bases from J; bases unmatched to any gene: 10. CDR3 in amino acids: CAWSGEQGAGGTEAFF. CDR3 DNA: TGTGCCTGGAGTGGGGAACAGGGGGCCGGAGGCACTGAAGCTTTCTTT.

This chain uses TRBV5-4 with TRBJ2-5; 8 bases are a match to TRBD1. The DNA end favors TRBJ2-7, so the J call may be wrong. The CDR3 runs to 15 residues. Germline V gene sequence: CDR1 SGHNT, CDR2 YYREEE (reference sequence). The CDR3 loop reads CASSLNNRGKVEQYF. Written as DNA, the CDR3 is TGTGCCAGCAGCTTAAATAACAGGGGGAAAGTCGAGCAGTACTTC.

J is TRBJ2-7 and V is TRBV29-1; TRBD2 is a possible D gene (6 bases). The CDR3 has 12 residues. The germline V gene has CDR1 SQVTM and CDR2 ANQGSEA. V was pared by 6 bases and J by 3 bases, with 12 bases between. The CDR3 loop reads CSVHLTSYEQYF. DNA of the CDR3: TGCAGCGTGCACCTGACTAGCTACGAGCAGTACTTC.

The J gene is TRBJ1-1, the V gene TRBV30, with no clear D. V shed 0 bases and J shed 11 bases, with 16 bases lying between them. This CDR3 region has 13 residues. CDR1 GTSNPN and CDR2 SVGIG come from the germline V gene (reference sequence). In nucleotides, the CDR3 is TGTGCCTGGAGTGTCCCGGAGACCCGTTCGGCTTTCTTT. It encodes CAWSVPETRSAFF.

The chain joins TRBV9 to TRBJ1-4; 10 bases are shared with TRBD1. CDR1 is SGDLS and CDR2 is YYNGEE in the germline V gene. V lost 7 bases and J lost 7; bases outside the gene matches: 7. The CDR3 spans 14 residues. In DNA, the CDR3 is TGTGCCAGCGGAAAGGACAGGGGGAGTGAAAAACTGTTTTTT. This gives the protein CASGKDRGSEKLFF.

The J gene is TRBJ1-2, the V gene TRBV7-8; possible D gene TRBD1, 5 bases. The CDR3 is 15 amino acids. Germline-derived CDR1 and CDR2 are SGHVS and FQNEAQ. V was pared by 3 bases and J by 2 bases, with 13 bases between. CDR3 in amino acids: CASSLLTDRNYGYTF. The CDR3 DNA is TGTGCCAGCAGCTTGCTGACAGACAGAAACTATGGCTACACCTTC. The full variable domain, completed using reference TRBV7-8 and TRBJ1-2, is GAGVSQSPRYKVAKRGQDVALRCDPISGHVSLFWYQQALGQGPEFLTYFQNEAQLDKSGLPSDRFFAERPEGSVSTLKIQRTQQEDSAVYLCASSLLTDRNYGYTFGSGTRLTVV.

In this sample, this clone turned up once. The rearrangement links TRBV6-1 to TRBJ2-7, with a tentative D call TRBD1 (6 bases). This CDR3 spans 14 amino acids. Looked up from germline, CDR1 is MNHNS and CDR2 is SASEGT. Trimming removed 2 bases at V and 0 bases at J, with 8 bases between. CDR3 sequence (DNA): TGTGCCAGCAGTGAACAGGGGTTCTCCTACGAGCAGTACTTC. As protein: CASSEQGFSYEQYF.

This rearrangement joins TRBV5-1 to TRBJ2-2; tentative D call: TRBD1 (5 bases). The V end lost 2 bases, the J end lost 0 bases, and 8 bases lay between the germline ends. The CDR3 extends over 15 amino acids. Germline CDR1 SGHRS, CDR2 YFSETQ. The CDR3 is CASSFGATNTGELFF. In nucleotides, the CDR3 is TGCGCCAGCAGCTTTGGGGCTACGAACACCGGGGAGCTGTTTTTT.

The genes are TRBV4-3 and TRBJ1-4, with D uncertain. CDR3 length: 16 residues. The germline V gene has CDR1 LGHNA and CDR2 YSLEER. Between the trimmed V and J ends, which lost 0 bases and 8 bases, there was a span of 16 bases. The chain's CDR3 is CASSQDWGGSIEKLFF. The CDR3 DNA sequence: TGCGCCAGCAGCCAAGATTGGGGAGGGAGTATCGAAAAACTGTTTTTT.

The rearrangement links TRBV6-5 to TRBJ1-2, with 8 bases aligning to TRBD1. Germline lookup yields CDR1 MNHEY and CDR2 SVGAGI. This CDR3 contains 14 residues. Trimming at V came to 7 bases and at J to 6 bases, leaving 10 bases not matched to a gene. CDR3 residues: CASNRQGILDGYTF. In DNA form, the CDR3 reads TGTGCCAGCAACAGACAGGGGATCTTAGATGGCTACACCTTC.

This clone was counted only a few times. The chain recombines TRBV7-9 with TRBJ2-7, with 7 bases that match TRBD2. The germline gives CDR1 SEHNR, CDR2 FQNEAQ (reference sequence). The V segment lost 5 bases and the J segment 2 bases; nucleotides outside the gene matches: 3. CDR3 length: 13 residues. The CDR3 loop is CASSPRGAYEQYF. CDR3 in DNA: TGTGCCAGCAGCCCCCGGGGGGCCTACGAGCAGTACTTC.

Details on this clone: This CDR3 is also generated by other DNA sequences in the sample. The J gene is TRBJ1-2, the V gene TRBV7-9; D unresolved. The germline V and J ends were trimmed by 9 bases and 0 bases, with 11 bases remaining between them. Per germline, CDR1 SEHNR and CDR2 FQNEAQ (reference sequence). This CDR3 contains 13 residues. The CDR3 sequence is CASSRGSNYGYTF. The CDR3 DNA reads as TGTGCCAGTAGCCGAGGGTCTAACTATGGCTACACCTTC.